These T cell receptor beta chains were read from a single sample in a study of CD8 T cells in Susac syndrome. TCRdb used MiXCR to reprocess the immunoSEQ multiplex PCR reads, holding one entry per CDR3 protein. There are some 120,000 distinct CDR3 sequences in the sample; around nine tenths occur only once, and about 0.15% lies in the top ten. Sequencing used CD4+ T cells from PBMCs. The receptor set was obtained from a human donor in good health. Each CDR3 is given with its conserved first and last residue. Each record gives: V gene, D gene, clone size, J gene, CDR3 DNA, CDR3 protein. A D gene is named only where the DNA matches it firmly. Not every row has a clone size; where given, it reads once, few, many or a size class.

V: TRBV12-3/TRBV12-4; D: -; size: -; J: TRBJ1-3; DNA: TGTGCCAGCACTCGGGGTAGCTCTGGAAACACCATATATTTT; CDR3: CASTRGSSGNTIYF
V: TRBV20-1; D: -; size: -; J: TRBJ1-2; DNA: TGCAGTGCTAGTCCCGACAGGAACCTTTATGGCTACACCTTC; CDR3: CSASPDRNLYGYTF
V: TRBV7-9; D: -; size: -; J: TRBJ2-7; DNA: TGTGCCAGCAGCCCCAGTGAGGAGCAGTACTTC; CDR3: CASSPSEEQYF
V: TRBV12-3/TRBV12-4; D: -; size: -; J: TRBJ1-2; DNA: TGTGCCAGCAGTCGTGACAGGCTCGTAACTTATGGCTACACCTTC; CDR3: CASSRDRLVTYGYTF
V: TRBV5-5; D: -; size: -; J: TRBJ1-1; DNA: TGTGCCAGCAGCCGGGACACCCTGCTGAACACTGAAGCTTTCTTT; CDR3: CASSRDTLLNTEAFF
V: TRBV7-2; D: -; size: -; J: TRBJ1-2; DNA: TGTGCCAGCAGCTTAGCAAGGGTCGATGGCTACACCTTC; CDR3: CASSLARVDGYTF
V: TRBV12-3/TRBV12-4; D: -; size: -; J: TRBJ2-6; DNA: TGTGCCAGCAGTTTATATCCCGGGTCTGGGGCCAACGTCCTGACTTTC; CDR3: CASSLYPGSGANVLTF
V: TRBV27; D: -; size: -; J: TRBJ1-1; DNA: TGTGCCAGCAGTTTATTTGGCGGTGAAGCTTTCTTT; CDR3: CASSLFGGEAFF
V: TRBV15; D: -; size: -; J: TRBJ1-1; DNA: TGTGCCACCAGCAGAGGGGTCGGGCCGAACACTGAAGCTTTCTTT; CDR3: CATSRGVGPNTEAFF
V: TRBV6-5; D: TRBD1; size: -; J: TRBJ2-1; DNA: TGTGCCAGCAGTTACAGGGGGCCCTACAATGAGCAGTTCTTC; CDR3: CASSYRGPYNEQFF
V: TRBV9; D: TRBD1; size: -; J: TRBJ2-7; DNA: TGTGCCAGCAGCACGGGACAGGGCGAACTACCCTACGAGCAGTACTTC; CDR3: CASSTGQGELPYEQYF
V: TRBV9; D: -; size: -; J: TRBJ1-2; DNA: TGTGCCAGCAGCGGCCGTGGCTACACCTTC; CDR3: CASSGRGYTF
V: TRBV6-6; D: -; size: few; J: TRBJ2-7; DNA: TGTGCCAGCAGTTACTCGAGTTTTGGCCTCGGGCACGAGCAGTACTTC; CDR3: CASSYSSFGLGHEQYF
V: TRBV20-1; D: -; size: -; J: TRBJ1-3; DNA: TGCAGTGCTTCCGGGGATAACCCTGGAAACACCATATATTTT; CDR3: CSASGDNPGNTIYF
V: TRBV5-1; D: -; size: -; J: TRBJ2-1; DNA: TGCGCCAGCAGGTCGGGGGGCAGAGGGAATGAGCAGTTCTTC; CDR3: CASRSGGRGNEQFF
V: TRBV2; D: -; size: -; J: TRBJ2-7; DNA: TGTGCCAGCACCCGGGACGGCAGCTACGAGCAGTACTTC; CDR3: CASTRDGSYEQYF
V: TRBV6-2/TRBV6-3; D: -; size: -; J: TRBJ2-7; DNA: TGTGCCAGCTATTCGGGGACCTCCTACGAGCAGTACTTC; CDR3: CASYSGTSYEQYF
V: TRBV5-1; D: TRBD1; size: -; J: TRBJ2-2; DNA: TGCGCCAGCAGCCACCGGGACAGCCACACCGGGGAGCTGTTTTTT; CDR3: CASSHRDSHTGELFF
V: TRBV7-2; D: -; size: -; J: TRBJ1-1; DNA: TGTGCCAGCAGCCCCACCCCGGGGGCTGAAGCTTTCTTT; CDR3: CASSPTPGAEAFF
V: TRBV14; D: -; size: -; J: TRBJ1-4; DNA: TGTGCCAGCGGATGGACCCGGGAAAAACTGTTTTTT; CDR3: CASGWTREKLFF
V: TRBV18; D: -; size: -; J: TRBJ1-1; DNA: TGTGCCAGCTCCCCGTCGCAGGGAAACACTGAAGCTTTCTTT; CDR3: CASSPSQGNTEAFF
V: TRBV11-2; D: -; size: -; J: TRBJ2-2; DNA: TGTGCCAGCAGCTCCCCTCAGGGGCTAGCTGATAACACCGGGGAGCTGTTTTTT; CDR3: CASSSPQGLADNTGELFF
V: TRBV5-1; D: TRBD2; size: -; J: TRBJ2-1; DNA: TGCGCCAGCACCTCCCGGTGGCCTAGCGGGGCCTTGGATGAGCAGTTCTTC; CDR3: CASTSRWPSGALDEQFF
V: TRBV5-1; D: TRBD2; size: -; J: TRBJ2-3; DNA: TGCGCCAGCAGCTCCCTGGCTAGCGGGAGGGCAGATACGCAGTATTTT; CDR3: CASSSLASGRADTQYF
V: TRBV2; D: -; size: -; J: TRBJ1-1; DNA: TGTGCCAGCAGCCCCTTATTGCCGAGGGAGAACGCTGAAGCTTTCTTT; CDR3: CASSPLLPRENAEAFF
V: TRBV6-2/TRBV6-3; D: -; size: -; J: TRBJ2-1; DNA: TGTGCCAGCAGTTACGTACAGCGCTCCTACAATGAGCAGTTCTTC; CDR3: CASSYVQRSYNEQFF
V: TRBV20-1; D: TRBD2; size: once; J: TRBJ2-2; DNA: TGCAGTGCTAGGCGGGGGGGCAGCGGGGAGCTGTTTTTT; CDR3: CSARRGGSGELFF